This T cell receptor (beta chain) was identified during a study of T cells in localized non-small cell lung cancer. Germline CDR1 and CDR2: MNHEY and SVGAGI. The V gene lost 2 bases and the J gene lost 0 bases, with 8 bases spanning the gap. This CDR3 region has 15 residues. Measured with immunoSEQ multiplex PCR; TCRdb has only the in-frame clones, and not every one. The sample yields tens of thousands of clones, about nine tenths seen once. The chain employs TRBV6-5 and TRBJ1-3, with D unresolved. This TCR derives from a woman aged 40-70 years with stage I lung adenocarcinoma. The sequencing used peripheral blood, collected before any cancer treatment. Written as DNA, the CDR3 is TGTGCCAGCAGTTACAGGGCCCTCTCTGGAAACACCATATATTTT. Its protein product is CASSYRALSGNTIYF.